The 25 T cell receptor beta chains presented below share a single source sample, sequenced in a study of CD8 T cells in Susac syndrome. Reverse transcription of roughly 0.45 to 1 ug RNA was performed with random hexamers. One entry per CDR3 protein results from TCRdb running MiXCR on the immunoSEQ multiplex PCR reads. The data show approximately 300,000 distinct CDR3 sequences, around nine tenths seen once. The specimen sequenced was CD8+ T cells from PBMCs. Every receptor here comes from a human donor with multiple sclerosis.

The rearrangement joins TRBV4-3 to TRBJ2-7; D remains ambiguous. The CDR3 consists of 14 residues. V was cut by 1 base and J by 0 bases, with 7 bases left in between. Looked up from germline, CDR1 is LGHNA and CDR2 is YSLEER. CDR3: CASSQGATSYEQYF. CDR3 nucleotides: TGCGCCAGCAGCCAAGGTGCCACCTCCTACGAGCAGTACTTC.

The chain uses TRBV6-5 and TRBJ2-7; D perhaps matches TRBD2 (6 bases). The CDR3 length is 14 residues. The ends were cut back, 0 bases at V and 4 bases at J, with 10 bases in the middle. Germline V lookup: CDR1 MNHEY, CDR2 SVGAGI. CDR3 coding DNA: TGTGCCAGCAGTTACTCGGAGGGGATATACGAGCAGTACTTC. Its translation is CASSYSEGIYEQYF.

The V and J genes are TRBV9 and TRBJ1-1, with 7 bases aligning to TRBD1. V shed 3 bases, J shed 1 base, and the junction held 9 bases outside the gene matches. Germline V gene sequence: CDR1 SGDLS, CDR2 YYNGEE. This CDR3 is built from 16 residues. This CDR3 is CASSEGTEGPNTEAFF. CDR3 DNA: TGTGCCAGCAGCGAGGGGACAGAAGGACCGAACACTGAAGCTTTCTTT. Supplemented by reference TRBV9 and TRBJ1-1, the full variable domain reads DSGVTQTPKHLITATGQRVTLRCSPRSGDLSVYWYQQSLDQGLQFLIQYYNGEERAKGNILERFSAQQFPDLHSELNLSSLELGDSALYFCASSEGTEGPNTEAFFGQGTRLTVV.

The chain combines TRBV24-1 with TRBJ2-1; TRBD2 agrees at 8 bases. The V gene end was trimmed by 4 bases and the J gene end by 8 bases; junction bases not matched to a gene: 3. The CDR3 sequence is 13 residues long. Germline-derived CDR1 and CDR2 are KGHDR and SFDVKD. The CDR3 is CATSEYGGDEQFF. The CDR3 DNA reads TGTGCCACCAGTGAATACGGGGGGGATGAGCAGTTCTTC.

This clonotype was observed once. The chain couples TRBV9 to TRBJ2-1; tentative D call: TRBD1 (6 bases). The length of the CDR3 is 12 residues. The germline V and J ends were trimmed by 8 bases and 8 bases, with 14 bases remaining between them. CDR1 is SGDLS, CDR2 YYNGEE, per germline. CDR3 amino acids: CASGGPFHEQFF. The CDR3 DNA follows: TGTGCCAGTGGGGGCCCGTTCCATGAGCAGTTCTTC.

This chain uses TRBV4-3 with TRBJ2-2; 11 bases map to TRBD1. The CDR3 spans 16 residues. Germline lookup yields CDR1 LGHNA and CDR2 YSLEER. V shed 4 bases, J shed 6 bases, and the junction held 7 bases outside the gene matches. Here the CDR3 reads CASSRGQGALAGELFF. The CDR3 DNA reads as TGCGCCAGCAGCCGCGGACAGGGGGCGTTAGCCGGGGAGCTGTTTTTT.

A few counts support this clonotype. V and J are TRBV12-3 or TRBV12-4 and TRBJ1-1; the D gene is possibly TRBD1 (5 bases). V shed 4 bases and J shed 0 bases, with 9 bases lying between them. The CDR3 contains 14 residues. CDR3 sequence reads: CASSWGPVNTEAFF. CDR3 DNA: TGTGCCAGCAGTTGGGGACCGGTGAACACTGAAGCTTTCTTT.

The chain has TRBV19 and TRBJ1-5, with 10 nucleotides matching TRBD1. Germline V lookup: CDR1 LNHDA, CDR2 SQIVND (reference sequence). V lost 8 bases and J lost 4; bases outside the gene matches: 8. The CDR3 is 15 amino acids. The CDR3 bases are TGTGCCAGTGGGAGACAGGGGGCGCCTAATCAGCCCCAGCATTTT. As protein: CASGRQGAPNQPQHF.

The DNA of the CDR3 is TGTGCCAGCAGCGTAGAAGGGGCCGGTGATGAGCAGTTCTTC. Amino acids: CASSVEGAGDEQFF. The chain couples TRBV9 to TRBJ2-1; the D gene is possibly TRBD1 (5 bases). The CDR3 is 14 residues long. CDR1 is SGDLS and CDR2 is YYNGEE in the germline V gene. Trimming shortened V by 0 bases and J by 8 bases, and 12 bases separated the two germline ends. The whole variable domain, filled in from reference TRBV9 and TRBJ2-1, reads DSGVTQTPKHLITATGQRVTLRCSPRSGDLSVYWYQQSLDQGLQFLIQYYNGEERAKGNILERFSAQQFPDLHSELNLSSLELGDSALYFCASSVEGAGDEQFFGPGTRLTVL.

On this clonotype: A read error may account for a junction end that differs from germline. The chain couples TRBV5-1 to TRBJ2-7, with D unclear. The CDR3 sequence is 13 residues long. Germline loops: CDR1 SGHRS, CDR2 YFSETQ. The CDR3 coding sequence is TGCGCCAGCAGGTTGGACGGCTCCTACGAGCAGTACTTC. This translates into CASRLDGSYEQYF. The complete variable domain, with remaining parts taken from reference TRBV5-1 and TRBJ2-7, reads KAGVTQTPRYLIKTRGQQVTLSCSPISGHRSVSWYQQTPGQGLQFLFEYFSETQRNKGNFPGRFSGRQFSNSRSEMNVSTLELGDSALYLCASRLDGSYEQYFGPGTRLTVT.

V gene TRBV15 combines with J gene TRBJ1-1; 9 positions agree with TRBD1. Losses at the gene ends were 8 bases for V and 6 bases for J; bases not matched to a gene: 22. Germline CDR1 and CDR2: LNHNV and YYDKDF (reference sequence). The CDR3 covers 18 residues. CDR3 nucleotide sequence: TGTGCCACCGGCCCGGGACAGGGTTTGAGGCGATTCGTCCCTGAAGCTTTCTTT. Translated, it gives CATGPGQGLRRFVPEAFF.

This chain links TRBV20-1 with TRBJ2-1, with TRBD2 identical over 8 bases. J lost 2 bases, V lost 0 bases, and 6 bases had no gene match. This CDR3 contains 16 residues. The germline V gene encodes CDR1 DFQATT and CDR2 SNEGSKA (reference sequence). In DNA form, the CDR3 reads TGCAGTGCTAGAGATAGAATGCGGGGGGCCTACAATGAGCAGTTCTTC. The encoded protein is CSARDRMRGAYNEQFF.

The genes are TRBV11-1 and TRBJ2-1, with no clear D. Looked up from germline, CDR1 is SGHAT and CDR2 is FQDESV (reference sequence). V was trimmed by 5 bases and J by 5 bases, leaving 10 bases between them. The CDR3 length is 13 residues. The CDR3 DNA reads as TGTGCCAGCAGCCGGACGGCAAACAATGAGCAGTTCTTC. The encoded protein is CASSRTANNEQFF.

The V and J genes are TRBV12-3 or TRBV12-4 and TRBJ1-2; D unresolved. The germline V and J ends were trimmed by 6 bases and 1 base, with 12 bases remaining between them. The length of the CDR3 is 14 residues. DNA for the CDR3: TGTGCCAGCAGCGGGGAGAGCCGTAACTATGGCTACACCTTC. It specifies CASSGESRNYGYTF.

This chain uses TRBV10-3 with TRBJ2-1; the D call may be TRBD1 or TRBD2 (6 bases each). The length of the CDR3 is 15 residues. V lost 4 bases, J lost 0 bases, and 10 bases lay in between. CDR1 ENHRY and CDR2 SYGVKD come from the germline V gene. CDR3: CAISGGGTSYNEQFF. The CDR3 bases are TGTGCCATCAGTGGAGGGGGGACCTCCTACAATGAGCAGTTCTTC.

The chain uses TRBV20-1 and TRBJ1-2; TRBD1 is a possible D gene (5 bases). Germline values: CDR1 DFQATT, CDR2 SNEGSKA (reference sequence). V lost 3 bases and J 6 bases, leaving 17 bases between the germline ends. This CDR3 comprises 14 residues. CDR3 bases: TGCAGTGCTAGGGGGCGAGGGGAATTTCATGGCTACACCTTC. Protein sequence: CSARGRGEFHGYTF.

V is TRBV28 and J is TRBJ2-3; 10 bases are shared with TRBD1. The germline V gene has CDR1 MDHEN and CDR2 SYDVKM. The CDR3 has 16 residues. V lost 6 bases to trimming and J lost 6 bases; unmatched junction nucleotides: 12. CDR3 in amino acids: CASSPRDRGDSDTQYF. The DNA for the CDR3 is TGTGCCAGCAGCCCCCGGGACAGGGGCGACAGTGATACGCAGTATTTT.

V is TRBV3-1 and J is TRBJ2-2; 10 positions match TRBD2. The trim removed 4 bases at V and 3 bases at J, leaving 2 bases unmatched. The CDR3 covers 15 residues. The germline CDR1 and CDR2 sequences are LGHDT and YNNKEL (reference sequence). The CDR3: CASSPGLAYTGELFF. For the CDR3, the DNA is TGTGCCAGCAGCCCGGGACTAGCGTACACCGGGGAGCTGTTTTTT.

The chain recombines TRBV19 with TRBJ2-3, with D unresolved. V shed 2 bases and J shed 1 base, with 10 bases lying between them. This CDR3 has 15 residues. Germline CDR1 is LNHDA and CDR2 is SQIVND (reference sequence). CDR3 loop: CASSITSRGTDTQYF. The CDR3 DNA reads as TGTGCCAGTAGTATAACCTCACGGGGCACAGATACGCAGTATTTT.

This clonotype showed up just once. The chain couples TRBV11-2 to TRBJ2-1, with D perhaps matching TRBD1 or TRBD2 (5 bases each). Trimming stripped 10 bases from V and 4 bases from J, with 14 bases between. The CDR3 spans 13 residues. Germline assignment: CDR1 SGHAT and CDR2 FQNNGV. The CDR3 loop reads CATGARGYNEQFF. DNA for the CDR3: TGTGCCACCGGGGCTAGAGGATACAATGAGCAGTTCTTC.

The CDR3 loop reads CASSSEFSPGYQPQHF. In nucleotides, the CDR3 is TGTGCCAGTAGTAGCGAATTTAGCCCGGGATATCAGCCCCAGCATTTT. This sequence joins TRBV19 and TRBJ1-5, with D hard to call. The CDR3 is 16 residues long. Germline V gene sequence: CDR1 LNHDA, CDR2 SQIVND (reference sequence). V was trimmed by 4 bases and J by 5 bases, leaving 18 bases between them.

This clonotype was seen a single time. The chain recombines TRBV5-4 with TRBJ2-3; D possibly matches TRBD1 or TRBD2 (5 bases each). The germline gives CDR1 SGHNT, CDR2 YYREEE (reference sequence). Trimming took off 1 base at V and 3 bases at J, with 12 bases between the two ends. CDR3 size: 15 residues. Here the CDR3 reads CASSLLGDGTDTQYF. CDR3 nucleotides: TGTGCCAGCAGCTTGTTGGGGGATGGGACAGATACGCAGTATTTT.

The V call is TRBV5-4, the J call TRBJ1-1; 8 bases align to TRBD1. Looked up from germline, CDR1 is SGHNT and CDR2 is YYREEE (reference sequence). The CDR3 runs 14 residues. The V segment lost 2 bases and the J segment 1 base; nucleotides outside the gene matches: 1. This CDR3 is CASSFDRGNTEAFF. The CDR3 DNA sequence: TGTGCCAGCAGCTTTGACAGGGGGAACACTGAAGCTTTCTTT.

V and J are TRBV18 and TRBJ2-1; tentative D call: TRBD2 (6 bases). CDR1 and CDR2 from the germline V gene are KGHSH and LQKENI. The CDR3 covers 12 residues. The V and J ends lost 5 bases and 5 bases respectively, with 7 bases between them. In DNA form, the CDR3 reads TGTGCCAGCTCATCGGGGGACAATGAGCAGTTCTTC. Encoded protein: CASSSGDNEQFF. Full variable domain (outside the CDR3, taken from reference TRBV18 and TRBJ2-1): NAGVMQNPRHLVRRRGQEARLRCSPMKGHSHVYWYRQLPEEGLKFMVYLQKENIIDESGMPKERFSAEFPKEGPSILRIQQVVRGDSAAYFCASSSGDNEQFFGPGTRLTVL.

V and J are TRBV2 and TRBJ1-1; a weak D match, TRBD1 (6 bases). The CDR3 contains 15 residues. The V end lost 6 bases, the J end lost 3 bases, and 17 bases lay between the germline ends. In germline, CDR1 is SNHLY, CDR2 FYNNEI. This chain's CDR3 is CASRARGGADTEAFF. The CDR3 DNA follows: TGTGCCAGCAGGGCCCGAGGGGGGGCGGACACTGAAGCTTTCTTT.